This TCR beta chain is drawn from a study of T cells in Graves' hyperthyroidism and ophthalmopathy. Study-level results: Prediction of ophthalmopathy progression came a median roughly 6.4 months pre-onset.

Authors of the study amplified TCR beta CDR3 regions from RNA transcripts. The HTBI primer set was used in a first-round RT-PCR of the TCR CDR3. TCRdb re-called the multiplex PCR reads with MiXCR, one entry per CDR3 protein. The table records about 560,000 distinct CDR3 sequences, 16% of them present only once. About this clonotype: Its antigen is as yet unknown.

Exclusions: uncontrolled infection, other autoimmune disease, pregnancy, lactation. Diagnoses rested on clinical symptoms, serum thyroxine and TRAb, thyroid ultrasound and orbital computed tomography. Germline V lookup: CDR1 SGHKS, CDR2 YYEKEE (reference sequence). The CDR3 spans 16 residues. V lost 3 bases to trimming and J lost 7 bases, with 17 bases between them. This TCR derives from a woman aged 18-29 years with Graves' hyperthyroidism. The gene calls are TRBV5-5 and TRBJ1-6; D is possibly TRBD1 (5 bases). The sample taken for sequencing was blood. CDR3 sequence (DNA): TGTGCCAGCAGCTGGGGCAGGGCGATTGGGAATTCACCCCTCCACTTT. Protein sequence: CASSWGRAIGNSPLHF. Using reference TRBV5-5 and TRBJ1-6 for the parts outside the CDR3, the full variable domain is DAGVTQSPTHLIKTRGQQVTLRCSPISGHKSVSWYQQVLGQGPQFIFQYYEKEERGRGNFPDRFSARQFPNYSSELNVNALLLGDSALYLCASSWGRAIGNSPLHFGNGTRLTVT.